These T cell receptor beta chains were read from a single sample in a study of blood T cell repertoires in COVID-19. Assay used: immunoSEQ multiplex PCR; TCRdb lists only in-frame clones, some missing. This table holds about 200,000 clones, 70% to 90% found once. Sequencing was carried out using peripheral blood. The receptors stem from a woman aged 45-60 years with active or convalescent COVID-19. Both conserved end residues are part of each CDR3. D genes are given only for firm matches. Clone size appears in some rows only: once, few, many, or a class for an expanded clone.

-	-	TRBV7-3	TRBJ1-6	CASSSTGNRNTSPLHF	TGTGCCAGCAGCTCGACAGGAAACCGTAACACTTCACCCCTCCACTTT
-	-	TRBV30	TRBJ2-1	CAWSSRRRSSYNEQFF	TGTGCCTGGAGTAGCCGCAGGCGAAGCTCCTACAATGAGCAGTTCTTC
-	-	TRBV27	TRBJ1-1	CASSLANTEAFF	TGTGCCAGCAGTTTGGCGAACACTGAAGCTTTCTTT
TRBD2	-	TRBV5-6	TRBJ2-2	CASSLPGTSGKGELFF	TGTGCCAGCAGCTTGCCCGGGACTAGCGGGAAAGGGGAGCTGTTTTTT
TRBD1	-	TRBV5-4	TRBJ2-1	CASSSTGVGEQFF	TGTGCCAGCAGCTCTACAGGGGTTGGTGAGCAGTTCTTC
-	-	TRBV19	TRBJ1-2	CASSIDPRIANYGYTF	TGTGCCAGTAGTATAGATCCCAGAATCGCTAACTATGGCTACACCTTC
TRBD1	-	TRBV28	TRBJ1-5	CASSRDRGKWSNQPQHF	TGTGCCAGCAGTCGGGACAGGGGAAAATGGAGCAATCAGCCCCAGCATTTT
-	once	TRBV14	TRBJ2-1	CASSLHRSGLSYNEQFF	TGTGCCAGCAGCCTTCACCGTAGCGGTCTCTCCTACAATGAGCAGTTCTTC
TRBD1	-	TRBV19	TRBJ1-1	CASRTGTTEAFF	TGTGCCAGCCGGACAGGGACCACTGAAGCTTTCTTT
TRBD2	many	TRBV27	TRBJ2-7	CASTRTSGSIVGEQYF	TGTGCCAGCACCCGGACTAGCGGGAGTATCGTAGGCGAGCAGTACTTC
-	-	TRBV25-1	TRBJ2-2	CASSDEADTGELFF	TGTGCCAGCAGTGATGAGGCGGACACCGGGGAGCTGTTTTTT
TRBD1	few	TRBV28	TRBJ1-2	CASETGKQGYTF	TGTGCCAGCGAGACAGGGAAGCAAGGCTACACCTTC
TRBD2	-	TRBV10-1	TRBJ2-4	CASSAPGGQIQYF	TGCGCCAGCAGTGCTCCGGGAGGGCAAATTCAGTACTTC
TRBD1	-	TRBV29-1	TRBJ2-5	CSTKTGTETQYF	TGCAGCACCAAGACAGGGACAGAGACCCAGTACTTC
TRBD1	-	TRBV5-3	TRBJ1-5	CASPAGTGGGLGNQPQHF	TGTGCCAGTCCAGCGGGGACAGGGGGCGGTTTGGGCAATCAGCCCCAGCATTTT
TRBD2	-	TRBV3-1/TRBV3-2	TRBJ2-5	CASSHLAGGQETQYF	TGTGCCAGCAGCCACCTAGCGGGGGGGCAAGAGACCCAGTACTTC
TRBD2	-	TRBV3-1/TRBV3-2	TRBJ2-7	CASSFAAGNEQYF	TGTGCCAGCAGCTTCGCAGCGGGAAACGAGCAGTACTTC
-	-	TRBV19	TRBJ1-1	CASYETDMNTEAFF	TGTGCCAGTTATGAGACAGACATGAACACTGAAGCTTTCTTT
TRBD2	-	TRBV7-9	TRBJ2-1	CASSFLLAGAIEQFF	TGTGCCAGCAGCTTTCTCCTAGCGGGGGCAATTGAGCAGTTCTTC
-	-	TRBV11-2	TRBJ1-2	CASSLGSGTNYGYTF	TGTGCCAGCAGCTTAGGCTCAGGTACTAACTATGGCTACACCTTC
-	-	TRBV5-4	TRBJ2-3	CASRGARTDTQYF	TGTGCCAGCAGGGGGGCTCGCACAGATACGCAGTATTTT
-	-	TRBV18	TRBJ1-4	CASSQYRGLNEKLFF	TGTGCCAGCTCCCAATATCGAGGGCTGAATGAAAAACTGTTTTTT
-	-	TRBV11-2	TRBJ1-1	CASSAGLMNTEAFF	TGTGCCAGCAGCGCGGGACTGATGAACACTGAAGCTTTCTTT
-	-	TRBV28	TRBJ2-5	CASRLGLQQETQYF	TGTGCCAGCAGGCTGGGACTGCAACAAGAGACCCAGTACTTC
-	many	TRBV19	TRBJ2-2	CASSFGVTTGELFF	TGTGCCAGTAGTTTCGGGGTTACCACCGGGGAGCTGTTTTTT
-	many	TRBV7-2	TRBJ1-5	CASSLVGANQPQHF	TGTGCCAGCAGCTTAGTTGGGGCTAATCAGCCCCAGCATTTT
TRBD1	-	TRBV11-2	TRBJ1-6	CASSSGDRGNSPLHF	TGTGCCAGCAGCTCGGGGGACAGGGGAAATTCACCCCTCCACTTT
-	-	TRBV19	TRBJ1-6	CASSIESRSENSPLHF	TGTGCCAGTAGTATAGAGAGCAGGTCGGAAAATTCACCCCTCCACTTT
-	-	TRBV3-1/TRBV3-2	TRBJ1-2	CASSYRETYYGYTF	TGTGCCAGCAGCTACAGGGAGACGTACTATGGCTACACCTTC
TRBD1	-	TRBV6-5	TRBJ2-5	CASTRGTGEGETQYF	TGTGCCAGCACACGCGGGACAGGGGAGGGAGAGACCCAGTACTTC
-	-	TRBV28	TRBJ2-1	CASSLRGRGNEQFF	TGTGCCAGCAGTTTGCGGGGCCGGGGCAATGAGCAGTTCTTC
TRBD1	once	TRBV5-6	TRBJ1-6	CASTLQGRDSPLHF	TGTGCCAGCACCTTACAGGGGAGAGATTCACCCCTCCACTTT
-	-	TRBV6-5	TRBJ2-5	CASSSRTVGETQYF	TGTGCCAGCAGCTCCCGGACAGTGGGGGAGACCCAGTACTTC
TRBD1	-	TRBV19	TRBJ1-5	CASRPGQGGNQPQHF	TGTGCCAGTAGGCCGGGACAGGGGGGCAATCAGCCCCAGCATTTT
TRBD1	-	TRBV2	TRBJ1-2	CASNPGQVYNYGYTF	TGTGCCAGCAATCCGGGACAGGTTTATAACTATGGCTACACCTTC
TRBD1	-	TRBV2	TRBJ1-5	CASRATGGGQPQHF	TGTGCCAGCAGAGCAACAGGGGGGGGTCAGCCCCAGCATTTT
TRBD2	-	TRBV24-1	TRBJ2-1	CATSDLTIGTSGVPSSYNEQFF	TGTGCCACCAGTGATTTGACCATTGGGACTAGCGGGGTACCCAGCTCCTACAATGAGCAGTTCTTC
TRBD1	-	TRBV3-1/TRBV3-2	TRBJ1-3	CASSQDGGTGNTIYF	TGTGCCAGCAGCCAAGATGGAGGGACAGGGAACACCATATATTTT
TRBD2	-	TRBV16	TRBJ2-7	CASSRSRLAGDEQYF	TGTGCCAGCAGCCGATCAAGACTAGCGGGAGACGAGCAGTACTTC
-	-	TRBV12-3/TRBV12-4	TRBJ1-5	CASSLAGDQPQHF	TGTGCCAGCAGTTTGGCAGGGGATCAGCCCCAGCATTTT
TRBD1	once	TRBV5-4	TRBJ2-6	CASSRTGTGVLTF	TGTGCCAGCAGCCGTACCGGGACAGGCGTCCTGACTTTC
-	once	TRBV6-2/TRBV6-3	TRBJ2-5	CASSYGLQSETQYF	TGTGCCAGCAGTTACGGACTACAGTCAGAGACCCAGTACTTC